This TCR beta chain emerged from a study of liver allograft versus peripheral blood T cells. Study background: Transplanted livers held T cell receptor repertoires, and these were compared with repertoires in recipients' peripheral blood. Regarding the study as a whole: Repertoires found inside liver allografts reportedly differed from T cell receptor repertoires in peripheral blood.

TCRdb reanalysed the reads using MiXCR and keeps one entry per CDR3 protein. Here the sample table reports 64 distinct CDR3 sequences. By proportion, this clonotype is hyperexpanded. Its antigen is as yet unknown. Trimming cost V 6 bases and J 1 base, with 9 bases left between them. The CDR3 consists of 14 residues. In germline, CDR1 is MNHEY, CDR2 SMNVEV (reference sequence). This chain joins TRBV27 and TRBJ2-2, with a tentative D call TRBD2 (5 bases). The sequence derives from a human patient who had a liver transplant. Some T cells may be the graft donor's. DNA for the CDR3: TGTGCCAGCAGACGAGGGCGGAACACCGGGGAGCTGTTTTTT. Residues: CASRRGRNTGELFF.